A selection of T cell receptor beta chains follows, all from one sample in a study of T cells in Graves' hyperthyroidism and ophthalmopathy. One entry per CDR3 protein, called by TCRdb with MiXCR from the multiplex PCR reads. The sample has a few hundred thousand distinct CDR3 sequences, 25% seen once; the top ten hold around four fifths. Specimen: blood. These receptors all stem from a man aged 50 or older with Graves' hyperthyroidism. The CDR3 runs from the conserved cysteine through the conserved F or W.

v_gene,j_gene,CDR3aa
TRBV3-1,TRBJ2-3,CASSQDPRDTQYF
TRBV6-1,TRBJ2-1,CASRKGGVYNEQFF
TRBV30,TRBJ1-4,CAWSRPGQGQGEKLFF
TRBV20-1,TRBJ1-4,CSWAKEEKLFF
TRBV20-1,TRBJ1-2,CSARMGGGANGYTF
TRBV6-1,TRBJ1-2,CASTPRQSYNYGYTF
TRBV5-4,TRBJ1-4,CASRTQGPNEKLFF
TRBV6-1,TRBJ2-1,CASSRRGQRYNEQFF
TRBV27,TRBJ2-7,CASSERQGTDPYEQYF
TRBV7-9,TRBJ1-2,CASSSFLGTGVDYGYTF
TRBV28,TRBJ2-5,CASSLSSRTTQYF
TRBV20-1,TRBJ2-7,CSARRGSHEQYF
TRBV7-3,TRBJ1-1,CASSLIGADSEAFF
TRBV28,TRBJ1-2,CASSFRLGGYTF
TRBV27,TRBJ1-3,CASSSWRGNTIYF
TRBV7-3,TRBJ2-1,CASRGRGSSGRAHNVEQFF
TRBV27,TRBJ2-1,CASSDLGTGTDNEQFF
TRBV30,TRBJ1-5,CAWSPEGPPRHF
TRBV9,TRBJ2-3,CASSVSGGTFGDTQYF
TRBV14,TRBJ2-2,CASSQDWNTGELFF
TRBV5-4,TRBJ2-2,CASSFVPAGTGELFF
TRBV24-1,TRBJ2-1,CATKTSGTGEQFF
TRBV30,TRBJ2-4,CAWSGVLAKNIQYF
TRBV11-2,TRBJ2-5,CASSLELPGGLETQYF
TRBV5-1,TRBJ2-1,CASSPLASYNEQFF
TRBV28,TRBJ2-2,CASSPTGGGTGELFF
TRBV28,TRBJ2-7,CASSLCPGSYEQYF
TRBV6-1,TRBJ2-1,CASSERPGTSGSGDEQFF
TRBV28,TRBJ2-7,CASGRRNYEQYF
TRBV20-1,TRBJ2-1,CSATPTRQLYEQFF
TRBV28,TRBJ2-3,CASSLGATRITDTQYF
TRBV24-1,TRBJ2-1,CATSDLGVNNEQFF
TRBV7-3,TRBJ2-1,CASSRDRAGEQFF
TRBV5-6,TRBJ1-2,CASSILNYGYTF
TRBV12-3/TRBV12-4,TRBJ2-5,CASSGLAGGLQETQYF
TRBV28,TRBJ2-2,CASTQTGELFF
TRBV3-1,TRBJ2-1,CASSQLRTSYNEQFF
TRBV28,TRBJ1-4,CTSSLDGNEKLFF
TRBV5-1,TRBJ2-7,CASTTGTWTDLYEQYF
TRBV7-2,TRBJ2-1,CASSKKSPREASSYNEQFF
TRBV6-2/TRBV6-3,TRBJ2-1,CASKFYNEQFF
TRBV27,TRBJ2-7,CASSDGLAGIYEQYF
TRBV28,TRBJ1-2,CASSPLTGGIGYTF
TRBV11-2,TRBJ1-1,CASSLPGGPEAFF
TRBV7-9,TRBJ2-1,CASSLSRAIGLDEQFF
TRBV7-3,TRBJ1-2,CASSPSDREVYGYTF
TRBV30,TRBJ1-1,CAWTYPRTGRTAEAFF
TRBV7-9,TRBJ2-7,CASSSQGGGNYEQYF
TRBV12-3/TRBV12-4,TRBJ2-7,CASSLVPKQYEQYF
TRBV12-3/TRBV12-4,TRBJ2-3,CASRETSAHFPSTDTQYF
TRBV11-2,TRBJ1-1,CASSRGTGEEAFF
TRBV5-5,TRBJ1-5,CASSSRGRGQPQHF
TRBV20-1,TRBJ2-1,CSARPGLAYNEQFF
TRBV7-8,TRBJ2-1,CASSPGLAGGEQFF
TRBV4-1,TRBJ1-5,CASSQTGTGISQPQHF
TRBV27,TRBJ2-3,CASSSRLAEYSDTQYF
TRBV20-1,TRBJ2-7,CSAIVGSGSRTGEQYF